A single sample gave rise to the 17 T cell receptor beta chains below, sequenced in a study of shared clonotypes between healthy human individuals. TCRdb's table, derived via immunoSEQ multiplex PCR, lists solely in-frame clones and lacks some. The table has about 2.5 million clones, about nine tenths seen once; the top ten hold 0.37%. Sequencing was carried out using naive CD4+ T cells from PBMCs. As for subset: CD45RA+ positively selected. All receptors come from a man aged 18 to 29 in good health. Some clones in this sample may be carry-over from other donors' samples.

The rearrangement links TRBV19 to TRBJ2-3, with unresolved D. Trimming pared 8 bases from V and 5 bases from J, leaving 8 bases between. The CDR3 totals 11 residues. Per germline, CDR1 LNHDA and CDR2 SQIVND (reference sequence). The CDR3 sequence: CASGSGDTQYF. CDR3 sequence (DNA): TGTGCCAGTGGATCTGGAGATACGCAGTATTTT.

This chain connects TRBV7-3 to TRBJ1-4, with D tentatively TRBD1 (6 bases). The germline gives CDR1 SGHTA, CDR2 FQGTGA. V lost 4 bases, J lost 3 bases, and 18 bases lay in between. The CDR3 is made up of 17 amino acids. Here the CDR3 DNA reads TGTGCCAGCAGCTCAGCCACCGGGACATTTGCTAATGAAAAACTGTTTTTT. This encodes CASSSATGTFANEKLFF.

This clone occurred once. V gene TRBV7-8 combines with J gene TRBJ1-5; tentative D call: TRBD1 (6 bases). Per the germline V gene, CDR1 is SGHVS and CDR2 is FQNEAQ. This CDR3 contains 16 residues. Trimming left V 4 bases short and J 4 bases short, with 17 bases between. The CDR3 is CASSSPPGASNQPQHF. The CDR3 bases are TGTGCCAGCAGCTCTCCGCCGGGGGCTTCAAATCAGCCCCAGCATTTT.

For this clone: Distinct nucleotide sequences in the sample also encode this CDR3. V and J are TRBV5-8 and TRBJ2-3; D unresolved. CDR3 length equals 12 residues. V was cut by 5 bases and J by 2 bases, with 6 bases left in between. CDR1 is SGHTS, CDR2 YDEGEE, per germline. CDR3 nucleotide sequence: TGTGCCAGCAGTTTGCCCACAGATACGCAGTATTTT. Amino acid sequence: CASSLPTDTQYF.

This chain uses TRBV7-3 with TRBJ1-2; no reliable D call. The CDR3 consists of 14 residues. The germline gives CDR1 SGHTA, CDR2 FQGTGA. With 5 bases removed from V and 1 base from J, the gap between germline ends came to 11 bases. The CDR3 is CASSPRHVNYGYTF. In DNA, the CDR3 is TGTGCCAGCAGCCCGCGACACGTTAACTATGGCTACACCTTC.

The chain carries TRBV10-3 and TRBJ2-7; D tentatively reads TRBD1 or TRBD2 (5 bases each). With 6 bases removed from V and 7 bases from J, the gap between germline ends came to 19 bases. The CDR3 is 14 residues long. Per the germline V gene, CDR1 is ENHRY and CDR2 is SYGVKD. CDR3 in amino acids: CAIRRDAGLGEQYF. The DNA for the CDR3 is TGTGCCATCAGACGGGACGCTGGACTGGGAGAGCAGTACTTC.

The chain carries TRBV2 and TRBJ2-2; D possibly corresponds to TRBD2 (6 bases). The CDR3 has 13 amino acids. The V and J ends lost 7 bases and 4 bases respectively, with 10 bases between them. Looked up from germline, CDR1 is SNHLY and CDR2 is FYNNEI. CDR3 region: CASTGTPTGELFF. CDR3 nucleotides: TGTGCCAGCACCGGGACTCCCACCGGGGAGCTGTTTTTT.

This clone has a single count. The genes are TRBV7-2 and TRBJ2-5; 8 bases line up with TRBD2. Trimming took 2 bases from V and 1 from J; bases not matched to a gene: 15. Per germline, CDR1 SGHTA and CDR2 FQGNSA. The CDR3 has 19 residues. For the CDR3, the DNA is TGTGCCAGCAGCTTAAGGGGGGGAGGTGCGGGAGGTCTCCAAGAGACCCAGTACTTC. It specifies CASSLRGGGAGGLQETQYF.

CDR3 coding DNA: TGCGCCAGCAGCCAACTAGCGGGAACGAACACCGGGGAGCTGTTTTTT. It is translated as CASSQLAGTNTGELFF. J is TRBJ2-2 and V is TRBV4-1, with TRBD2 identical over 9 bases. V gave up 2 bases and J gave up 0 bases; unmatched junction bases: 1. The CDR3 sequence is 16 residues long. Germline V CDR1 and CDR2: MGHRA, YSYEKL.

CDR3 coding DNA: TGTGCCAGTAGTTCCGAGTTCAACACTGAAGCTTTCTTT. It codes for CASSSEFNTEAFF. This chain links TRBV19 with TRBJ1-1, with D unresolved. The V gene's germline CDR1 is LNHDA and CDR2 SQIVND (reference sequence). V was shortened by 5 bases and J by 2 bases, with 9 bases between the two germline ends. There are 13 residues in the CDR3.

For this clone: Distinct nucleotide sequences in the sample also encode this CDR3. The chain joins TRBV18 to TRBJ2-7, with TRBD1 identical over 7 bases. This CDR3 contains 13 residues. The junction had 6 bases not matched to a gene; V was cut back by 6 bases and J by 4 bases. Germline V gene lookup returns CDR1 KGHSH and CDR2 LQKENI. The CDR3 DNA reads TGTGCCAGCTCCCCGGGACAGTCATACGAGCAGTACTTC. As protein: CASSPGQSYEQYF.

Remarks on this clone: This sample includes further DNA sequences coding for the same CDR3. The chain recombines TRBV5-1 with TRBJ1-4; unclear D gene. The V end was cut by 1 base, the J end by 1 base, with 8 bases between. Per the germline V gene, CDR1 is SGHRS and CDR2 is YFSETQ. This CDR3 is built from 15 residues. The CDR3 reads CASSLTAGTNEKLFF. In nucleotides, the CDR3 is TGCGCCAGCAGCTTGACGGCAGGAACTAATGAAAAACTGTTTTTT.

The rearrangement uses TRBV6-5 and TRBJ1-5; a weak D match, TRBD1 (5 bases). This CDR3 spans 15 amino acids. CDR1 is MNHEY and CDR2 is SVGAGI in the germline V gene. The V and J ends lost 4 bases and 2 bases respectively, with 12 bases between them. The chain's CDR3 is CASSFGGAGNQPQHF. The CDR3 DNA reads as TGTGCCAGCAGTTTTGGCGGGGCGGGCAATCAGCCCCAGCATTTT.

Written as DNA, the CDR3 is TGTGCCAGCAGGGACTCTGGGGCCAACGTCCTGACTTTC. This gives the protein CASRDSGANVLTF. The rearrangement uses TRBV28 and TRBJ2-6, with D uncertain. Germline values: CDR1 MDHEN, CDR2 SYDVKM. V lost 6 bases and J 0 bases, leaving 3 bases between the germline ends. The CDR3 consists of 13 residues.

The genes are TRBV27 and TRBJ1-2; D is ambiguous. Trimming cost V 3 bases and J 7 bases, with 9 bases left between them. This CDR3 has 12 residues. CDR1 is MNHEY, CDR2 SMNVEV, per germline (reference sequence). CDR3 coding DNA: TGTGCCAGCAGTTTCGGTAATGGTGGCTACACCTTC. It codes for CASSFGNGGYTF.

CDR3 bases: TGTGCCAGCAGCGTAATAGCGGGCAAGGGGGGTGAGCAGTTCTTC. Amino acid sequence: CASSVIAGKGGEQFF. The V call is TRBV9, the J call TRBJ2-1, with D possibly matching TRBD2 (7 bases). Trimming pared 1 base from V and 9 bases from J, leaving 17 bases between. Germline V gives CDR1 SGDLS, CDR2 YYNGEE. The CDR3 sequence is 15 residues long.

V gene TRBV28 combines with J gene TRBJ2-3; 8 positions agree with TRBD1. The CDR3 is 15 amino acids. After removal of 4 bases from V and 10 bases from J, the junction contained 13 bases not matched to a gene. Germline V gene data show CDR1 as MDHEN and CDR2 as SYDVKM. The CDR3 nucleotides read TGTGCCAGCAGTTACCGGGACAGGCGCTCCCGTGCGCAGTATTTT. The encoded protein is CASSYRDRRSRAQYF. The full variable domain, in which reference TRBV28 and TRBJ2-3 provide the parts outside the CDR3, is DVKVTQSSRYLVKRTGEKVFLECVQDMDHENMFWYRQDPGLGLRLIYFSYDVKMKEKGDIPEGYSVSREKKERFSLILESASTNQTSMYLCASSYRDRRSRAQYFGPGTRLTVL.